The T cell receptor beta chain under discussion was sequenced for a study of CD8 T cells in ankylosing spondylitis. TCRdb re-called the 5' RACE reads through MiXCR, storing one row per CDR3 protein. The sample has 800,000 to 900,000 distinct CDR3 sequences, 12% seen once. The V and J ends lost 3 bases and 1 base respectively, with 9 bases between them. The CDR3 extends over 13 amino acids. Germline V lookup: CDR1 SQVTM, CDR2 ANQGSEA. Notes on the study in general: Blood of patients with ankylosing spondylitis appeared to be characterized by a TCR beta motif of several highly homologous variants.

This clonotype occurred many times. Its antigen is unidentified. The clonotype originates from a male donor with ankylosing spondylitis. The chain uses TRBV29-1 and TRBJ1-1; no clear D gene. The sequenced material came from blood, either unsorted or a sorted T cell fraction (not recorded which). CDR3 region: CSVDRARNTEAFF. The CDR3 coding sequence is TGCAGCGTTGATCGGGCGAGGAACACTGAAGCTTTCTTT. The full variable domain, in which reference TRBV29-1 and TRBJ1-1 provide the parts outside the CDR3, is SAVISQKPSRDICQRGTSLTIQCQVDSQVTMMFWYRQQPGQSLTLIATANQGSEATYESGFVIDKFPISRPNLTFSTLTVSNMSPEDSSIYLCSVDRARNTEAFFGQGTRLTVV.